This T cell receptor beta chain was documented in a study of technical replicates of blood from several donors. The J segment lost 4 bases and the V segment lost 0 bases, leaving 5 bases of the junction unmatched. The CDR3 is 15 amino acids. Germline loops: CDR1 SGDLS, CDR2 YYNGEE. Sequencing was performed with immunoSEQ multiplex PCR; in TCRdb, only in-frame clones are kept and a portion is missing. The sample includes tens of thousands of clones, around nine tenths of them seen just once. The origin of this receptor is a human donor in good health. The specimen sequenced was T cells isolated from PBMCs. The chain links TRBV9 to TRBJ2-7; the match to TRBD2 covers 9 bases. CDR3 region: CASSVVSSGEYEQYF. The CDR3 DNA follows: TGTGCCAGCAGCGTAGTCTCTAGCGGGGAATACGAGCAGTACTTC.